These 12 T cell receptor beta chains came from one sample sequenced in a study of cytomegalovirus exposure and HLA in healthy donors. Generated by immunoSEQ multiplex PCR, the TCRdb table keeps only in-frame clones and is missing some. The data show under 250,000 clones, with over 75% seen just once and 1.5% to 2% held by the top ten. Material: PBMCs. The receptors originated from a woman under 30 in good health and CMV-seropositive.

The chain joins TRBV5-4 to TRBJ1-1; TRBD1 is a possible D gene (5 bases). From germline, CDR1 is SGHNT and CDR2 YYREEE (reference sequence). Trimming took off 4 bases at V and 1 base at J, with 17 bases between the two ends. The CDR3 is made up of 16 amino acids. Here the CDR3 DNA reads TGTGCCAGCAGCCCAGGGTCGGCAGGGTGGAACACTGAAGCTTTCTTT. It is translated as CASSPGSAGWNTEAFF.

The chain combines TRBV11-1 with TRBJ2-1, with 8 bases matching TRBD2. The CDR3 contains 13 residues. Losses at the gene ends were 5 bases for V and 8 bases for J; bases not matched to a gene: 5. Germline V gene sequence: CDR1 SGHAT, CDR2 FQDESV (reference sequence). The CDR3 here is CASSRSGNYEQFF. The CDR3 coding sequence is TGTGCCAGCAGCCGTAGCGGGAACTATGAGCAGTTCTTC.

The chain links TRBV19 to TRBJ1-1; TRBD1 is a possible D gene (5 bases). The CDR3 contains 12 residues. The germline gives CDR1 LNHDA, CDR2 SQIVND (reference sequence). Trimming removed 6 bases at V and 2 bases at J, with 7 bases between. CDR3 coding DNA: TGTGCCAGTAGGGGGGGTAACACTGAAGCTTTCTTT. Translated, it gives CASRGGNTEAFF.

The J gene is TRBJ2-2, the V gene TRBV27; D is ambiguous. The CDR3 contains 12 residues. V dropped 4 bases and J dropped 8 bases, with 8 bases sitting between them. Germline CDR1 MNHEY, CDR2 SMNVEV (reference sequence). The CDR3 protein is CASSSLGGELFF. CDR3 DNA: TGTGCCAGCAGTTCCCTCGGTGGGGAGCTGTTTTTT.

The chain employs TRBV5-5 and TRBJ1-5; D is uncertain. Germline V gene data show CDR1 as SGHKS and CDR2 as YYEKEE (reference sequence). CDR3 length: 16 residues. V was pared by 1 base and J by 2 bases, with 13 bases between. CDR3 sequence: CASSLSAVAGNQPQHF. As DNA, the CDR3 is TGTGCCAGCAGCTTGAGTGCGGTTGCGGGCAATCAGCCCCAGCATTTT.

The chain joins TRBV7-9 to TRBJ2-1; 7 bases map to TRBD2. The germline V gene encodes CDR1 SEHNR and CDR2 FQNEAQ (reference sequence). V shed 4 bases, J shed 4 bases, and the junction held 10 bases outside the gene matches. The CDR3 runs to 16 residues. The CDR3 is CASSSTTSVLYNEQFF. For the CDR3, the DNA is TGTGCCAGCAGCTCTACCACTAGCGTGTTATACAATGAGCAGTTCTTC.

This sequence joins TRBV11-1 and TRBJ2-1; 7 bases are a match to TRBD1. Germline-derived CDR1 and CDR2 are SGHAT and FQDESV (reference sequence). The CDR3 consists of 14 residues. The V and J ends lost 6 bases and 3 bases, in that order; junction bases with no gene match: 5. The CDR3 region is CASSPGTVYNEQFF. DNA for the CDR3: TGTGCCAGCAGTCCTGGGACAGTCTACAATGAGCAGTTCTTC.

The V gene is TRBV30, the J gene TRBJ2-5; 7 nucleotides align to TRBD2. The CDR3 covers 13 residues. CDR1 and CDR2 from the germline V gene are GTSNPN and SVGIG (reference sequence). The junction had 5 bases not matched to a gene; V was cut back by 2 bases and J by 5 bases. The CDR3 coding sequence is TGTGCCTGGAGTAGCGGGACGGCCGAGACCCAGTACTTC. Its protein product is CAWSSGTAETQYF.

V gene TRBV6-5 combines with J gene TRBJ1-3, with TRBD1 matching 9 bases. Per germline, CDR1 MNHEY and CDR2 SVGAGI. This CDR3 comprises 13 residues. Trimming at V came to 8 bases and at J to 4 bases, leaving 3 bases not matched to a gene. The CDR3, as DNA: TGTGCCAGCGGGACAGGGAAAGGAAACACCATATATTTT. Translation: CASGTGKGNTIYF.

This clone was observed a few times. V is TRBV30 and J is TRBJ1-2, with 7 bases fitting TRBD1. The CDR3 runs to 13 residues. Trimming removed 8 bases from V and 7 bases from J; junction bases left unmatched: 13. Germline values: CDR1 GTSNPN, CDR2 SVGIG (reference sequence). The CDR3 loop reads CAAQGVTFLGYTF. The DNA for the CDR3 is TGTGCCGCCCAGGGGGTAACTTTCCTTGGCTACACCTTC.

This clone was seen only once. The DNA for the CDR3 is TGCGCCAGCAGCTTGGCGGTGGGGGGGAGCACAGATACGCAGTATTTT. Its protein product is CASSLAVGGSTDTQYF. The chain has TRBV5-1 and TRBJ2-3, with TRBD2 matching 7 bases. The CDR3 covers 16 residues. Germline lookup yields CDR1 SGHRS and CDR2 YFSETQ. Trimming removed 0 bases from V and 0 bases from J; junction bases left unmatched: 4.

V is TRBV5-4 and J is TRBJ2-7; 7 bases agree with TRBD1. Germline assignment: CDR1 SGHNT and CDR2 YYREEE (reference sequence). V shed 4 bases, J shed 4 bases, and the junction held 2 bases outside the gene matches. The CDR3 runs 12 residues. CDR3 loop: CASSPGQYEQYF. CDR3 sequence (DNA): TGTGCCAGCAGCCCGGGACAGTACGAGCAGTACTTC.